The rows below give T cell receptor beta chains drawn from one sample of a study of OX40 agonist ivuxolimab in advanced cancers. The assay was immunoSEQ multiplex PCR, and TCRdb's table has in-frame clones only and misses some. The data contain 50,000 to 65,000 clones, around four fifths of them seen just once; the ten biggest clones take up roughly 12%. The source material was CD4+ or CD8+ T cells sorted from blood, sampled in a trial of the OX40 agonist ivuxolimab. All receptors derive from an adult with an advanced solid tumor such as melanoma, head and neck, liver or kidney cancer. Each CDR3 is given with its conserved first and last residue. Each record gives: V gene, D gene, J gene, CDR3 length, clone size, CDR3 DNA, CDR3 protein. The D gene is left open where the match is weak. The listing skips clone size in some rows; elsewhere it reads once, few, many or a size class.

TRBV19	NA	TRBJ1-5	13	NA	TGTGCCAGTAGTATACTCGGGGAGCAGCCCCAGCATTTT	CASSILGEQPQHF
TRBV5-1	TRBD2	TRBJ2-1	16	NA	TGCGCCAGCAGCGCCACCGGGACTAGCCAAGGCGGTGAGCAGTTCTTC	CASSATGTSQGGEQFF
TRBV19	NA	TRBJ2-2	14	NA	TGTGCCAGTAGGTTGAGCCTGAACACCGGGGAGCTGTTTTTT	CASRLSLNTGELFF
TRBV5-6	NA	TRBJ2-7	13	NA	TGTGCCAGCAGCTTGCTCGGGAGCTACGAGCAGTACTTC	CASSLLGSYEQYF
TRBV10-3	TRBD1	TRBJ2-5	12	NA	TGTGCCATCAGCGACAGGGGGGAGACCCAGTACTTC	CAISDRGETQYF
TRBV2	NA	TRBJ1-2	15	few	TGTGCCAGCAGCCTGGGAATAACCCTGTTCTATGGCTACACCTTC	CASSLGITLFYGYTF
TRBV18	NA	TRBJ1-5	14	NA	TGTGCCAGCTCACCACCGGGGAGCAATCAGCCCCAGCATTTT	CASSPPGSNQPQHF
TRBV11-2	NA	TRBJ2-3	15	once	TGTGCCAGCAGCTTAGGGCGTATCGGCACAGATACGCAGTATTTT	CASSLGRIGTDTQYF
TRBV25-1	TRBD1	TRBJ1-2	12	NA	TGTGCCAGCAGACAGGGGGCGGGAGGCTACACCTTC	CASRQGAGGYTF
TRBV5-6	NA	TRBJ2-5	13	NA	TGTGCCAGCAGCTTGGGCGGCCAAGAGACCCAGTACTTC	CASSLGGQETQYF